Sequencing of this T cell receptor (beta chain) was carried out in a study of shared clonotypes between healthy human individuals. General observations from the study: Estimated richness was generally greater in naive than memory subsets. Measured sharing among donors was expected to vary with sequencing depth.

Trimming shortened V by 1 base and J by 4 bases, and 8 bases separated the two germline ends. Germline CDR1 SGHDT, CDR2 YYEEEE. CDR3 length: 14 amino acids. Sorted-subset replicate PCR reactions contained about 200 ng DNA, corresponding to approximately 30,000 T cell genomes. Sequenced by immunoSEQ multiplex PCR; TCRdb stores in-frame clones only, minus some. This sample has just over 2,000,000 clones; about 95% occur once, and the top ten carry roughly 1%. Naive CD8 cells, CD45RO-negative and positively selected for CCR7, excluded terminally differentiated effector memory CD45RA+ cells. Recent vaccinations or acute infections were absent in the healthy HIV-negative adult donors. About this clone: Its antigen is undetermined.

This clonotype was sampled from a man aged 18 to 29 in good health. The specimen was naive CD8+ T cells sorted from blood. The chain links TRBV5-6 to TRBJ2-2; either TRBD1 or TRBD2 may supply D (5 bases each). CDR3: CASSLSGTTGELFF. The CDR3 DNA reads TGTGCCAGCAGCTTGTCAGGGACCACCGGGGAGCTGTTTTTT.